This T cell receptor beta chain appears in the sequencing data of a study of blood T cell repertoires in COVID-19. Whole-study context: Researchers got acute and convalescent COVID-19 samples from the United States, Italy and Spain. Sources were T cells, B-cell-depleted T cells, or PBMCs; the material itself was cDNA or gDNA.

Original processing methods: Reference gene primer amplification in the assay estimated nucleated cell counts. Measured with immunoSEQ multiplex PCR; TCRdb has only the in-frame clones, and not every one. The DNA was the basis for D and trimming; V, J and clone size are from that table. The data show a few hundred thousand clones, with more than 75% seen just once and more than 2.5% held by the top ten. The length of the CDR3 is 13 residues. The V gene lost 10 bases and the J gene lost 10 bases, with 17 bases spanning the gap. Germline V gene data show CDR1 as SNHLY and CDR2 as FYNNEI. Sequencing used peripheral blood. This receptor was taken from a man aged 55-75 years with acute or convalescent COVID-19. This rearrangement joins TRBV2 to TRBJ1-6; D unresolved. As DNA, the CDR3 is TGTGCCATCTCGGGATCCCAGGACTCACCCCTCCACTTT. Translating gives CAISGSQDSPLHF.